The 5 T cell receptor beta chains below all came from one sample that was sequenced in a study of CD8 T cells in Susac syndrome. With random hexamers, reverse transcription was performed on roughly 0.5 to 1 ug of RNA. MiXCR, run by TCRdb on the immunoSEQ multiplex PCR reads, gives a single entry per CDR3 protein. Altogether 180,000 or so distinct CDR3 sequences are present, under 97% being singletons, with the ten largest covering 0.093%. The specimen was CD4+ T cells from PBMCs. The receptors originated from a human donor with multiple sclerosis.

The chain is built from TRBV25-1 and TRBJ1-2, with TRBD1 identical over 10 bases. V shed 5 bases, J shed 4 bases, and the junction held 1 base outside the gene matches. The CDR3 runs to 13 residues. Germline values: CDR1 MGHDK, CDR2 SYGVNS. This CDR3 reads CASSRDRGYGYTF. In DNA form, the CDR3 reads TGTGCCAGCAGTCGGGACAGGGGCTATGGCTACACCTTC.

The chain combines TRBV20-1 with TRBJ2-1; weak D call: TRBD2 (7 bases). V was shortened by 1 base and J by 9 bases, with 13 bases between the two germline ends. Germline CDR1 reads DFQATT; CDR2 reads SNEGSKA (reference sequence). CDR3 length: 13 amino acids. CDR3 in amino acids: CSARGAGAGEQFF. CDR3 bases: TGCAGTGCTAGAGGGGCGGGGGCCGGTGAGCAGTTCTTC.

The chain's CDR3 is CSVGQNSNQPQHF. The CDR3, as DNA: TGCAGCGTCGGACAGAATAGCAATCAGCCCCAGCATTTT. The chain joins TRBV29-1 to TRBJ1-5, with D possibly matching TRBD1 (6 bases). V was shortened by 6 bases and J by 0 bases, with 9 bases between the two germline ends. This CDR3 is built from 13 residues. The germline V gene encodes CDR1 SQVTM and CDR2 ANQGSEA.

V gene TRBV29-1 combines with J gene TRBJ1-1, with D possibly matching TRBD1 (5 bases). This CDR3 spans 14 amino acids. The V gene lost 5 bases and the J gene lost 0 bases, with 13 bases spanning the gap. Per germline, CDR1 SQVTM and CDR2 ANQGSEA. The CDR3 coding sequence is TGCAGCGTTAACTCGGGACTCTTGAACACTGAAGCTTTCTTT. Translation: CSVNSGLLNTEAFF.

The rearrangement joins TRBV6-5 to TRBJ2-1; TRBD1 agrees at 8 bases. V was clipped by 4 bases and J by 4 bases; unmatched bases: 6. The CDR3 sequence is 15 residues long. The germline gives CDR1 MNHEY, CDR2 SVGAGI. The CDR3: CASSSPGGAYNEQFF. For the CDR3, the DNA is TGTGCCAGCAGTTCCCCAGGGGGCGCATACAATGAGCAGTTCTTC.